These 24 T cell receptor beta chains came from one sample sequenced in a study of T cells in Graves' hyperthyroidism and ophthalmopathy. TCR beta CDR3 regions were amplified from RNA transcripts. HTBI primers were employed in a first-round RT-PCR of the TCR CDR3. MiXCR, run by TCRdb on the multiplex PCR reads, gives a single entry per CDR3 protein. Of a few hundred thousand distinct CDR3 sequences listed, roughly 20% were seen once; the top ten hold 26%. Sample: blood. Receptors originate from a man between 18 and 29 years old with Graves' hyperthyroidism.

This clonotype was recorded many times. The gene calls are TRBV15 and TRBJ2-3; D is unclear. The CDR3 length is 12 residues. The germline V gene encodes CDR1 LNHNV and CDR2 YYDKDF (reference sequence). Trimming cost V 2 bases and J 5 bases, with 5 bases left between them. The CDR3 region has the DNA TGTGCCACCAGCAGACCCAGAGATACGCAGTATTTT. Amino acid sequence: CATSRPRDTQYF.

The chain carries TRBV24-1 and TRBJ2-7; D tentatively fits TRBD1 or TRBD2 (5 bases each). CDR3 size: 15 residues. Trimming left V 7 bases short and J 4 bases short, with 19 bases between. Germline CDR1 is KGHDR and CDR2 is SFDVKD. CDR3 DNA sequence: TGTGCCACCAGAACGTGGGACCGCTCATGGTACGAGCAGTACTTC. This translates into CATRTWDRSWYEQYF.

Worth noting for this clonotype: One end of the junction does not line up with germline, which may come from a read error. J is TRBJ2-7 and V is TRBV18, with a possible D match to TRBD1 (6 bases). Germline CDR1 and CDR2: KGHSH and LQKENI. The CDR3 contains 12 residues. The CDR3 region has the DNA TGTCCCAGCTCACCAGGGGCCTACGAGCAGTACTTC. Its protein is CPSSPGAYEQYF.

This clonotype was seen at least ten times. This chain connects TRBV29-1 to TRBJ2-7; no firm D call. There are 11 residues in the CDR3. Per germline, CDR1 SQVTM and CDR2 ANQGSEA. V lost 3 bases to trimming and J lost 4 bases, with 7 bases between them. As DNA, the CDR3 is TGCAGCGTTGAGGGAAGTTACGAGCAGTACTTC. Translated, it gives CSVEGSYEQYF.

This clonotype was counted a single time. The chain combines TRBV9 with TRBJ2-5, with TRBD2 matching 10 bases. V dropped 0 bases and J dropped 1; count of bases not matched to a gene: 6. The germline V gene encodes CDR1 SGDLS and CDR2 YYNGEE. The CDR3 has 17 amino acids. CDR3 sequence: CASSVAGLAGGQETQYF. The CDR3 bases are TGTGCCAGCAGCGTAGCGGGATTAGCGGGGGGCCAAGAGACCCAGTACTTC.

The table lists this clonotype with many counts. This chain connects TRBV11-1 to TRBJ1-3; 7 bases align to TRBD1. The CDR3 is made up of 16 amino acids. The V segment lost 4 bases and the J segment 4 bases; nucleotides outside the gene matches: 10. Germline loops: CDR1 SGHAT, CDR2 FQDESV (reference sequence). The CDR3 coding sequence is TGTGCCAGCAGCTCAGCTTCGGACAGGCCAGGAAACACCATATATTTT. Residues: CASSSASDRPGNTIYF.

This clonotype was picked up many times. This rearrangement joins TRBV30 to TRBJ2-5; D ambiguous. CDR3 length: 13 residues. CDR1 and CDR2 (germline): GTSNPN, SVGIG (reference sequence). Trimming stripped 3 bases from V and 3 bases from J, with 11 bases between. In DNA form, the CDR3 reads TGTGCCTGGAGCGGGTGGGAAAAAGAGACCCAGTACTTC. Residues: CAWSGWEKETQYF. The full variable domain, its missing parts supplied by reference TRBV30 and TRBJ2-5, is SQTIHQWPATLVQPVGSPLSLECTVEGTSNPNLYWYRQAAGRGLQLLFYSVGIGQISSEVPQNLSASRPQDRQFILSSKKLLLSDSGFYLCAWSGWEKETQYFGPGTRLLVL.

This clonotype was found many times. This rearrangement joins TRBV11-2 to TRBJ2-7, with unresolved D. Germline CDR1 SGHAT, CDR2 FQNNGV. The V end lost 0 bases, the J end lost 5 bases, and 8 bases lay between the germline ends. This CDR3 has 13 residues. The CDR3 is CASSLDLWNEQYF. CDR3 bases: TGTGCCAGCAGCTTAGATCTCTGGAACGAGCAGTACTTC. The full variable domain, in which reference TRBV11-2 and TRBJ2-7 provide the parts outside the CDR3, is EAGVAQSPRYKIIEKRQSVAFWCNPISGHATLYWYQQILGQGPKLLIQFQNNGVVDDSQLPKDRFSAERLKGVDSTLKIQPAKLEDSAVYLCASSLDLWNEQYFGPGTRLTVT.

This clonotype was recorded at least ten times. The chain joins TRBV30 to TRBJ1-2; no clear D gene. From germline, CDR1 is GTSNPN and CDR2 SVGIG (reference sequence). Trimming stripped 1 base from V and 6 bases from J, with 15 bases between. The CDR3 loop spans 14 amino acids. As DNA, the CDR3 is TGTGCCTGGAGTGGGGTTGGTCCCACGGATGGCTACACCTTC. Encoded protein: CAWSGVGPTDGYTF. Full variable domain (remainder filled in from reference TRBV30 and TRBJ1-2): SQTIHQWPATLVQPVGSPLSLECTVEGTSNPNLYWYRQAAGRGLQLLFYSVGIGQISSEVPQNLSASRPQDRQFILSSKKLLLSDSGFYLCAWSGVGPTDGYTFGSGTRLTVV.

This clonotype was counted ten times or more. CDR3 amino acids: CASEGEGNTIYF. The CDR3 DNA reads as TGTGCCAGCGAGGGGGAAGGAAACACCATATATTTT. The chain links TRBV12-3 or TRBV12-4 to TRBJ1-3, with D tentatively TRBD1 (6 bases). The CDR3 consists of 12 residues. The V end lost 8 bases, the J end lost 4 bases, and 9 bases lay between the germline ends.

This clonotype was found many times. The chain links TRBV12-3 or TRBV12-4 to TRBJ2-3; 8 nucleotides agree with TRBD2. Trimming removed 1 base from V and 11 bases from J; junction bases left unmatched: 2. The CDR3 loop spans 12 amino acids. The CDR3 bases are TGTGCCAGCAGTTTAGGGCTAGCGGGGCAGTATTTT. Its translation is CASSLGLAGQYF.

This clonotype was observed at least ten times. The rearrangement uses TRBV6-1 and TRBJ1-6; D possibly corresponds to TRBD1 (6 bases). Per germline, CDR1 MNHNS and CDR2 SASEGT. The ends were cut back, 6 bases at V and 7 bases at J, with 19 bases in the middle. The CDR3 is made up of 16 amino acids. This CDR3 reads CASSDGQSRRNSPLHF. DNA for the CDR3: TGTGCCAGCAGCGACGGACAGAGTAGACGAAATTCACCCCTCCACTTT.

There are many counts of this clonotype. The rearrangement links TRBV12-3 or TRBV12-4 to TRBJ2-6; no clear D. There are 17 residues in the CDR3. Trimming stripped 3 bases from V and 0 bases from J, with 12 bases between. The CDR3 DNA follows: TGTGCCAGCAGTTTTCTGGGTCGGGTCTCTGGGGCCAACGTCCTGACTTTC. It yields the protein CASSFLGRVSGANVLTF.

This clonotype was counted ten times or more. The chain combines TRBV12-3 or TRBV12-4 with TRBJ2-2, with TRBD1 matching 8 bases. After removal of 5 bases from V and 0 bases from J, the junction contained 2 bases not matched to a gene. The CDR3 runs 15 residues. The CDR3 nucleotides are TGTGCCAGCAGTGGGGACAGGCCGAACACCGGGGAGCTGTTTTTT. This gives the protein CASSGDRPNTGELFF.

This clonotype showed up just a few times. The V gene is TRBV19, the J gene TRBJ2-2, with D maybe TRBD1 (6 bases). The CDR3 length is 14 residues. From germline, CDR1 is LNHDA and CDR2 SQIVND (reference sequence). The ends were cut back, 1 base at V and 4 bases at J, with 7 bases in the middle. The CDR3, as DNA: TGTGCCAGTAGTATAGGACAGGCCACCGGGGAGCTGTTTTTT. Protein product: CASSIGQATGELFF. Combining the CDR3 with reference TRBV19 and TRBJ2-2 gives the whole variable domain DGGITQSPKYLFRKEGQNVTLSCEQNLNHDAMYWYRQDPGQGLRLIYYSQIVNDFQKGDIAEGYSVSREKKESFPLTVTSAQKNPTAFYLCASSIGQATGELFFGEGSRLTVL.

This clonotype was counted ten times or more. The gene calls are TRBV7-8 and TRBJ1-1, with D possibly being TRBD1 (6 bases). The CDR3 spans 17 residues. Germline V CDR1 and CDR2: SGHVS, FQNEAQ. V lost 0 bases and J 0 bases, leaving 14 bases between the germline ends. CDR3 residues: CASSLAKGVPMNTEAFF. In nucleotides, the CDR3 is TGTGCCAGCAGCTTAGCAAAGGGGGTCCCGATGAACACTGAAGCTTTCTTT.

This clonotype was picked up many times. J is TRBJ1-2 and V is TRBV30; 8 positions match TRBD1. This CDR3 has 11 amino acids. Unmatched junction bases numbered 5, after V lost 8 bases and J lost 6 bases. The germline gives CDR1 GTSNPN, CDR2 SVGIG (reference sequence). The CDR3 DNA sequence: TGTGCCGGGCGGACAGGGAATGGCTACACCTTC. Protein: CAGRTGNGYTF.

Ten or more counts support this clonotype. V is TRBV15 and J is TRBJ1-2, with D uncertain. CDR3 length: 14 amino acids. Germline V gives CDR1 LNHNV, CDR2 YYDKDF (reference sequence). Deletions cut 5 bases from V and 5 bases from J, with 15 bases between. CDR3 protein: CATSVGISAYGYTF. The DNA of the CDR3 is TGTGCCACCAGCGTTGGTATTTCGGCATATGGCTACACCTTC.

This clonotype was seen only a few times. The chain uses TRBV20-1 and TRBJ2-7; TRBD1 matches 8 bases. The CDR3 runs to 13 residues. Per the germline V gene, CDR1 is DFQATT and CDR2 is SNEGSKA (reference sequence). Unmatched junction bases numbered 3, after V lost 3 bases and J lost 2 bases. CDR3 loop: CSARDRVTYEQYF. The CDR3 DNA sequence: TGCAGTGCTAGGGACAGGGTGACCTACGAGCAGTACTTC.

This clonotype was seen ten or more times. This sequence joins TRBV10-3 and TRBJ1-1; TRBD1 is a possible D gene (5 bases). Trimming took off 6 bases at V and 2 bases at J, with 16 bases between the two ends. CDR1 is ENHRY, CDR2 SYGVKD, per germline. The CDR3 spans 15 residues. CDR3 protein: CAISNPTRDNTEAFF. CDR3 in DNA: TGTGCCATCAGCAATCCGACAAGGGACAACACTGAAGCTTTCTTT.

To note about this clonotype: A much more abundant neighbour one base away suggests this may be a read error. The CDR3 region has the DNA TGTGCCAGCAGCTTACACAGGGGGGCGACCGAGTACTTC. Protein: CASSLHRGATEYF. The genes are TRBV7-6 and TRBJ2-5, with 8 nucleotides matching TRBD1. In germline, CDR1 is SGHVS, CDR2 FNYEAQ. This CDR3 is 13 amino acids long.

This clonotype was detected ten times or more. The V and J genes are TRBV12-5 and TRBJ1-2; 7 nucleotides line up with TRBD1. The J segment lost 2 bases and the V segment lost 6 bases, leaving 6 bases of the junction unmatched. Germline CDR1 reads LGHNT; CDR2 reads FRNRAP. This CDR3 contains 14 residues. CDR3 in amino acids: CASGETTGNYGYTF. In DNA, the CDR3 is TGTGCTAGTGGCGAAACGACAGGGAACTATGGCTACACCTTC.

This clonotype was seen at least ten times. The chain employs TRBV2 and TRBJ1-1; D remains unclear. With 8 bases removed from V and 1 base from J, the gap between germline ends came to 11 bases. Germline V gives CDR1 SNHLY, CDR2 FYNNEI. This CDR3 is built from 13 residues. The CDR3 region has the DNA TGTGCCAGCGGGATTACAAAGAACACTGAAGCTTTCTTT. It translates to CASGITKNTEAFF.

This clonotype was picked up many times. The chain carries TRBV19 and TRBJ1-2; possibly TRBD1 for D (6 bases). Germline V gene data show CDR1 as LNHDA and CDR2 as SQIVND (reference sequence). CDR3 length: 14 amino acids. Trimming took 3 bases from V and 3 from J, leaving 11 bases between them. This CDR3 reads CASSIGGSDYGYTF. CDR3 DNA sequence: TGTGCCAGTAGTATCGGGGGCTCCGACTATGGCTACACCTTC.